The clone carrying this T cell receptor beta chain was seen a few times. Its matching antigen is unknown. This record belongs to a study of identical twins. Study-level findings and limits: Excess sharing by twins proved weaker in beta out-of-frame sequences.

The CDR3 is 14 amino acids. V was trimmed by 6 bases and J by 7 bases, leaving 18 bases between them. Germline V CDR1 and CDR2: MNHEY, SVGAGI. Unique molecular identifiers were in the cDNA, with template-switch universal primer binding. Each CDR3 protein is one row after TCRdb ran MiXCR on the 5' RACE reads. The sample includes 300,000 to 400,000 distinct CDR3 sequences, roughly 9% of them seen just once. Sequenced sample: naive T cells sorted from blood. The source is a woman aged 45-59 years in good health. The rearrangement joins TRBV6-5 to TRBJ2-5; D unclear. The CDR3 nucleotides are TGTGCCAGCAGCCGAACGGGTGACATGGGGACCCAGTACTTC. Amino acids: CASSRTGDMGTQYF.